This section outlines one T cell receptor beta chain sequence together with its context. No antigen is known for it. These data belong to a study of cytomegalovirus exposure and HLA in healthy donors. Overall study results and limits: Testing in vitro showed a few CMV-associated chains specific for CMV antigens.

In the PCR, 60 Vbeta and 13 Jbeta primers were used. The table came from immunoSEQ multiplex PCR; TCRdb's copy has only in-frame clones and leaves some out. The table has 150,000 to 200,000 clones, around nine tenths seen once; the top ten hold roughly 1.9%. Trimming left V 3 bases short and J 7 bases short, with 13 bases between. Germline CDR1 SGHNT, CDR2 YENEEA. The CDR3 sequence is 14 residues long. The source material was PBMCs. This sequence was found in a woman aged 18-35 years in good health and CMV-seronegative. The chain uses TRBV11-3 and TRBJ1-3, with a weak D call TRBD1 (6 bases). DNA for the CDR3: TGTGCCAGCAGCTTGGGACAATCGCGGAACACCATATATTTT. Encoded protein: CASSLGQSRNTIYF.